These 2 T cell receptor beta chains were all obtained from the same sample, sequenced in a study of CD8+ T cells in alopecia areata. The sample's treatment: oral pan-JAK inhibitor, 5-10 mg twice daily. Sequencing templates came from extracted RNA that was reverse transcribed into cDNA. Sequencing used immunoSEQ multiplex PCR; TCRdb keeps in-frame clones, though not all of them. The table includes approximately 120,000 clones, around 60% detected once. The sequencing used CD4+ T cells sorted from blood, collected at week 4, from a patient treated with tofacitinib. These receptors came from a human donor with alopecia areata.

The rearrangement uses TRBV29-1 and TRBJ2-5; tentatively, D is TRBD2 (6 bases). This CDR3 comprises 13 residues. Germline-derived CDR1 and CDR2 are SQVTM and ANQGSEA. Trimming cost V 2 bases and J 5 bases, with 12 bases left between them. For the CDR3, the DNA is TGCAGCGTTGAACCGGGAGCCGCCGAGACCCAGTACTTC. It translates to CSVEPGAAETQYF.

This clone was seen ten or more times. The V and J genes are TRBV27 and TRBJ1-4; unclear D gene. V lost 8 bases and J lost 7, with 17 bases in between. CDR1 and CDR2 (germline): MNHEY, SMNVEV (reference sequence). The CDR3 totals 14 residues. For the CDR3, the DNA is TGTGCCAGCCGTAGGCTACAAACAAGTGAAAAACTGTTTTTT. As protein: CASRRLQTSEKLFF.